This T cell receptor beta chain was captured in a study of vaccination and CD4 T cells after COVID-19. Study-level findings and limits: Going from approximately 21 to 38, median SARS-CoV-2-reactive clonotypes did not rise significantly.

This CDR3 contains 16 residues. V was cut by 5 bases and J by 1 base, with 18 bases left in between. Germline values: CDR1 MDHEN, CDR2 SYDVKM. This clonotype was counted a few times. Antigen specificity is unknown. Sequencing of the DNA from cultured CD4+ T cells was carried out with the Oncomine TCR Beta short-read assay. It was from cultured CD4+ T cells that genomic DNA was extracted. Each CDR3 protein is one row after TCRdb ran MiXCR on the PCR reads. The sample yields fewer than 30,000 distinct CDR3 sequences, approximately 41% seen once. Described time point: late sampling 161 to 241 days after vaccination in three convalescent patients. Treatment here: roughly 10-day PBMC culture with coronavirus spike peptide pools or control peptides (ViraFEST assay). T cells were expanded with peptide pools, and expanded clonotypes were identified by TCR sequencing. Negative selection yielded CD4+ T cells from day-10 cultures.

The rearrangement joins TRBV28 to TRBJ2-7, with D perhaps TRBD2 (6 bases). The starting material was CD4+ T cells from blood, cultured in vitro, obtained about 7 months after SARS-CoV-2 vaccination. This receptor was obtained from a human donor who had recovered from COVID-19. The CDR3 DNA is TGTGCCAGCAGTCCGACCGATGGTCGGGAGTCCTACGAGCAGTACTTC. Its translation is CASSPTDGRESYEQYF. The full variable domain, its missing parts supplied by reference TRBV28 and TRBJ2-7, is DVKVTQSSRYLVKRTGEKVFLECVQDMDHENMFWYRQDPGLGLRLIYFSYDVKMKEKGDIPEGYSVSREKKERFSLILESASTNQTSMYLCASSPTDGRESYEQYFGPGTRLTVT.